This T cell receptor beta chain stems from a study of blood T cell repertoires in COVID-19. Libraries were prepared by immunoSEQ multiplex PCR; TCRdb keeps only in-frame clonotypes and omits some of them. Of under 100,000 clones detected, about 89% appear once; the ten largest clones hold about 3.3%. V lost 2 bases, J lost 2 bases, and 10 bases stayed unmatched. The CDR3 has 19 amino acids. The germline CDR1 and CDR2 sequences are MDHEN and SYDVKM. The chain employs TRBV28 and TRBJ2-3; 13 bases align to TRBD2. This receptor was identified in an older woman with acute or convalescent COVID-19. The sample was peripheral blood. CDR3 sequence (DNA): TGTGCCAGCAGTTTAGGGCGGACTAGCGGGAGTAGGTACACAGATACGCAGTATTTT. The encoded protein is CASSLGRTSGSRYTDTQYF.